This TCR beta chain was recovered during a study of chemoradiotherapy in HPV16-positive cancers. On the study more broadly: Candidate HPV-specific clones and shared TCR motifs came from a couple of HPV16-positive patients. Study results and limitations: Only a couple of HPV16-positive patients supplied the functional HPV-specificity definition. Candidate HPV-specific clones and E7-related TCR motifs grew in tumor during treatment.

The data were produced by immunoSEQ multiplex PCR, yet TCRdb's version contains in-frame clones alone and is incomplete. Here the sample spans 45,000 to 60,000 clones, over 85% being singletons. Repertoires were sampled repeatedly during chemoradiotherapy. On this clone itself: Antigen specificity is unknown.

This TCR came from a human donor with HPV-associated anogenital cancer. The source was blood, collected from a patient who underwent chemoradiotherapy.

As DNA, the CDR3 is TGTGCCAGCAGCGTAGCTAGGCGGGGGGAGCAGTTCTTC. Translating it yields CASSVARRGEQFF. The rearrangement links TRBV9 to TRBJ2-1; 7 bases are a match to TRBD2. CDR3 length: 13 residues. Germline V gene sequence: CDR1 SGDLS, CDR2 YYNGEE. J was trimmed by 10 bases and V by 0 bases; bases with no gene match: 4. The entire variable domain, with the rest obtained from reference TRBV9 and TRBJ2-1, is as follows: DSGVTQTPKHLITATGQRVTLRCSPRSGDLSVYWYQQSLDQGLQFLIQYYNGEERAKGNILERFSAQQFPDLHSELNLSSLELGDSALYFCASSVARRGEQFFGPGTRLTVL.